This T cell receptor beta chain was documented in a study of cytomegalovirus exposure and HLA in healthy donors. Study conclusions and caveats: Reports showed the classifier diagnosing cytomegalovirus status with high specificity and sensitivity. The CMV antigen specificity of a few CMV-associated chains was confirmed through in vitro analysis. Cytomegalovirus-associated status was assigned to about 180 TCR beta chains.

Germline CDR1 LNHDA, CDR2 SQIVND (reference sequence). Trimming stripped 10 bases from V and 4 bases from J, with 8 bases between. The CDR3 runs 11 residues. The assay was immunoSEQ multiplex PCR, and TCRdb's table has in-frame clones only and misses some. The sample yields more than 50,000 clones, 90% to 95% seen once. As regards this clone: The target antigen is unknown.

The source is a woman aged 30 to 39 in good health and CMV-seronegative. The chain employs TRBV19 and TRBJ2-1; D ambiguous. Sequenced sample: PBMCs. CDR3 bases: TGTGCCACCGTAGAATACAATGAGCAGTTCTTC. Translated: CATVEYNEQFF.